This TCR beta chain was obtained from a study of cytomegalovirus exposure and HLA in healthy donors. PCR employed 60 Vbeta and 13 Jbeta primers. The repertoire was sequenced with immunoSEQ multiplex PCR; TCRdb's copy has only in-frame clones and lacks some. This table has 150,000 to 200,000 clones, about four fifths appearing once. CDR3 size: 13 residues. Germline lookup yields CDR1 SGHVS and CDR2 FNYEAQ. V gave up 3 bases and J gave up 1 base, with 6 bases separating them. Only a few counts were recorded for this clone. The V gene is TRBV7-6, the J gene TRBJ1-1, with D uncertain. This sequence was found in a woman between 18 and 30 years old in good health and CMV-seropositive. Sequencing was done on a sample of PBMCs. For the CDR3, the DNA is TGTGCCAGCAGCTTGATAGAGAACACTGAAGCTTTCTTT. Translating gives CASSLIENTEAFF. The entire variable domain, with the rest obtained from reference TRBV7-6 and TRBJ1-1, is as follows: GAGVSQSPRYKVTKRGQDVALRCDPISGHVSLYWYRQALGQGPEFLTYFNYEAQQDKSGLPNDRFSAERPEGSISTLTIQRTEQRDSAMYRCASSLIENTEAFFGQGTRLTVV.